Only one count was recorded for the clone carrying this T cell receptor (beta chain). The source of the sample is a study of blood T cell repertoires in COVID-19. Per the authors' pipeline: Amplification with reference gene primers provided the estimates of nucleated cell counts. Clones were read by immunoSEQ multiplex PCR, and TCRdb kept only the in-frame ones, dropping some. The V and J calls and clone size were taken over from that table, and D and trimming were inferred from the DNA. Of some 87,000 clones in the sample, 80% to 90% are singletons; the top ten hold 4% to 5%. The CDR3 has 14 amino acids. V lost 6 bases, J lost 0 bases, and 12 bases lay in between. Looked up from germline, CDR1 is MNHEY and CDR2 is SMNVEV (reference sequence).

Material: peripheral blood. This clonotype was sampled from a human donor with COVID-19, enrolled during active disease. The donor label of this sample is uncertain. The chain links TRBV27 to TRBJ2-7; D might be TRBD1 (7 bases). In DNA form, the CDR3 reads TGTGCCAGCAGAGGCGGGGACAGCTCCTACGAGCAGTACTTC. Protein sequence: CASRGGDSSYEQYF.